This T cell receptor (beta chain) was recorded in a study of lymphopenia after photon versus proton radiotherapy (dated by TCRdb to about 2019). Looking at the study overall: In patients with gastrointestinal tumors who developed high-grade lymphopenia, the study compared the immunological effects of photon radiation therapy with those of proton radiation therapy. The cohort comprised roughly 20 patients with gastrointestinal tumors who received either photon or proton therapy and then developed lymphopenia. The goal of the study was to describe how the two radiation modalities differ in their effects on the immune system.

As concerns this clone: Its antigen target is currently unknown. No base qualities exist here, and no much larger clone lies one base off it. This sample includes further DNA sequences coding for the same CDR3.

Receptor libraries were prepared by the immunoSEQ multiplex PCR assay. T cell repertoires were profiled by deep sequencing of rearranged TCR beta loci, alongside multiparametric flow cytometry. As stored in TCRdb, this immuneACCESS dataset retains in-frame rearrangements with V and J assigned. A fraction of the clones does not appear; measured against another copy, unresolved V genes explain less than half of the discrepancy, and the remainder lacks a known reason. Within this sample are tens of thousands of clones, with 65% to 85% of them counted one time only. Of the sample, about 1.3% falls within the top ten clones. What the authors observed across the whole study: During treatment, patients who received photon therapy lost naive T cells and TCR diversity and gained effector/memory populations, whereas patients who received proton therapy remained relatively stable. Across the cohort, an inverse correlation was found between a larger post-nadir drop in TCR diversity and overall survival time among patients who died. Once the lymphocyte count had reached its nadir, the repertoires of photon-treated patients showed oligoclonal expansion, particularly of CD8+ Temra cells, and this expansion drove the decline in diversity. The authors looked at the survival association only in patients who died, and they framed better survival with proton therapy as a possibility rather than a demonstrated result.

CDR1 is given as LNHNV and CDR2 as YYDKDF, both from the germline V gene (reference sequence). The CDR3 goes from the cysteine to the phenylalanine over 13 residues. Only the CDR3 portion is preserved as DNA: 39 bases, with reading frame beginning at the first base. Deletion took 0 bases off V and 4 bases off J, with a span of 6 bases between the germline ends. The rearrangement combines TRBV15 with TRBJ1-2; perhaps TRBD1 is the D gene, with 5 bases matching. Material: peripheral blood, obtained from a patient treated with proton-based radiotherapy. This sequence was found in a man aged 55 to 69 with pancreatic cancer. The CDR3 corresponds to CATSREGGYGYTF. The bases read TGTGCCACCAGCAGAGAGGGGGGCTATGGCTACACCTTC.